This T cell receptor beta chain was sequenced during a study of tumor-infiltrating lymphocytes in primary liver carcinoma. General study findings and limits: A significantly higher top-250-clone fraction was recorded for tumors than for blood (p = 0.039).

The study extracted blood RNA from unsorted whole blood and also extracted germline DNA. Patients were chronically HBV-infected and treatment-naive. The authors made TCR beta cDNA from roughly 480 ng total RNA with a constant-region primer. Each TCR beta library was derived from three nested multiplex PCR rounds that employed slightly modified ARM-PCR. TRBV1-TRBV30 forward primers and a C-beta reverse primer were used in the first two PCR rounds, which each ran for approximately 9 cycles. TCRdb re-derived calls from the multiplex PCR reads in MiXCR, one entry per CDR3 protein. This sample carries 330,000 or so distinct CDR3 sequences, almost 65% of them seen once, and the ten largest clones take about 6%. A note on this clonotype: Its cognate antigen is unknown. A clone one base away is much larger, so this may be a read error.

Trimming removed 7 bases from V and 0 bases from J, with 10 bases in between. Germline assignment: CDR1 MNHNY and CDR2 SVGAGI (reference sequence). The CDR3 is made up of 15 amino acids. The chain combines TRBV6-6 with TRBJ2-6; D gene uncertain. The sequence derives from a man in his forties with primary liver carcinoma and hepatitis B virus infection. The sequenced sample consisted of peripheral blood. CDR3: CASNLGLSGANVLTF. DNA for the CDR3: TGTGCCAGCAACCTCGGTCTCTCTGGGGCCAACGTCCTGACTTTC.